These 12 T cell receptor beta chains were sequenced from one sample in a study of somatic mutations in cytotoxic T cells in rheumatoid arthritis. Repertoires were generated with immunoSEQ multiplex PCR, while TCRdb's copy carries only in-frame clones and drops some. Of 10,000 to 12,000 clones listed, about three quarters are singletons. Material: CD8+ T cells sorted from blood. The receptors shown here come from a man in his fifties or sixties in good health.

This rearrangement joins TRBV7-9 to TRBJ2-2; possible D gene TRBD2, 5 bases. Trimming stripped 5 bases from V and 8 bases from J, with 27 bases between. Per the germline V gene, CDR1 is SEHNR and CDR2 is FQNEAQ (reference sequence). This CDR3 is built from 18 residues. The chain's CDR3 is CASSPWGGLALSSGELFF. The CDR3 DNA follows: TGTGCCAGCAGCCCGTGGGGTGGGCTAGCATTGTCTTCTGGGGAGCTGTTTTTT.

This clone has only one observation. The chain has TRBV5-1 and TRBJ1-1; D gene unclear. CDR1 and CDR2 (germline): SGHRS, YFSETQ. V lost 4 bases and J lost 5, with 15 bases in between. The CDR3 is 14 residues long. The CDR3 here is CASSGRETGTEAFF. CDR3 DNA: TGCGCCAGCAGCGGGAGGGAGACGGGGACTGAAGCTTTCTTT.

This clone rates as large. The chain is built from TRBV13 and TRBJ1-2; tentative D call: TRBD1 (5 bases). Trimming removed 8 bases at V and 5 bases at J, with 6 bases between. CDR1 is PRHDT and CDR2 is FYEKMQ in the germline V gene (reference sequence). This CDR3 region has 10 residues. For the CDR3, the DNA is TGTGCCAGCGGGGCTTATGGCTACACCTTC. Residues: CASGAYGYTF.

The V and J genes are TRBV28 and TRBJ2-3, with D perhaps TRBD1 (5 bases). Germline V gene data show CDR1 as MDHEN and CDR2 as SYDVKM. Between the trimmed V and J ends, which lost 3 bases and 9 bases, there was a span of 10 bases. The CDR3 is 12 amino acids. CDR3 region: CASSLVGVTQYF. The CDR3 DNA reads TGTGCCAGCAGTTTGGTAGGGGTGACGCAGTATTTT.

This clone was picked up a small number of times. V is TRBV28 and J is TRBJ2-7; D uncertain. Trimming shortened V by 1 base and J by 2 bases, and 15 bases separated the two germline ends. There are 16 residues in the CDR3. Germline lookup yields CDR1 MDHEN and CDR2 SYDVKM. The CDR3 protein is CASSLLAARKTYEQYF. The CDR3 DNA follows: TGTGCCAGCAGTTTATTGGCGGCACGAAAAACCTACGAGCAGTACTTC.

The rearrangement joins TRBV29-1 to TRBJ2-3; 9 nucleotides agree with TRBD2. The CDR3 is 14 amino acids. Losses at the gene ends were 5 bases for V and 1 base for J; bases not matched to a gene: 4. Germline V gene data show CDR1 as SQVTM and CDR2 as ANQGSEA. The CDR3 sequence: CSVFSGRGTDTQYF. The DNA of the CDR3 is TGCAGCGTTTTTAGCGGGAGAGGCACAGATACGCAGTATTTT.

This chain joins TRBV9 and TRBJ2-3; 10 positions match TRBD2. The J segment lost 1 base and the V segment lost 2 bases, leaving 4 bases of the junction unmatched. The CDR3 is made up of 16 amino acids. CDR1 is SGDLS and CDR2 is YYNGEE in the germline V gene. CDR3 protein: CASSVRAGGGTDTQYF. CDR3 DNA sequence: TGTGCCAGCAGCGTTAGAGCGGGAGGGGGCACAGATACGCAGTATTTT.

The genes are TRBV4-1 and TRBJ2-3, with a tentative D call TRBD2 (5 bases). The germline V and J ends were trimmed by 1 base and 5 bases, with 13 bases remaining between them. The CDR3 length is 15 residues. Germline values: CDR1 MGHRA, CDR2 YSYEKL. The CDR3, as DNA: TGCGCCAGCAGCCAAGGGGAGTACCTACTAGATACGCAGTATTTT. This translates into CASSQGEYLLDTQYF.

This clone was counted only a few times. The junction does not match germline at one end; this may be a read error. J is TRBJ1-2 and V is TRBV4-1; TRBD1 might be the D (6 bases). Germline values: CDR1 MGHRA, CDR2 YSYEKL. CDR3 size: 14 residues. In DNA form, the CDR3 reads TGTGCCAGCAGCCCGGCCGGGGGGCGTGATGGCTACACCTTC. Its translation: CASSPAGGRDGYTF.

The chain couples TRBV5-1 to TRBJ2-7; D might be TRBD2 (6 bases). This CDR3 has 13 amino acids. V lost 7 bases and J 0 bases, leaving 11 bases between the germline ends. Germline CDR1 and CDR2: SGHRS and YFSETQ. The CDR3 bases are TGCGCCAGCTCGGGACTGCCCTCCTACGAGCAGTACTTC. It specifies CASSGLPSYEQYF.

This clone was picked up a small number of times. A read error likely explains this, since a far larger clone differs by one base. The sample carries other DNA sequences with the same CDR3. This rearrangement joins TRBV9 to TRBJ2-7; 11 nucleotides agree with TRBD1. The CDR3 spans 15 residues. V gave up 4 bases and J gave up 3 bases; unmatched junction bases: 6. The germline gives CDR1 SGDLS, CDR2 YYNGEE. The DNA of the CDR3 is TGTGCCAGCAGCCCGGGACAGGGGGAAGGCTACGAGCAGTACTTC. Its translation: CASSPGQGEGYEQYF.

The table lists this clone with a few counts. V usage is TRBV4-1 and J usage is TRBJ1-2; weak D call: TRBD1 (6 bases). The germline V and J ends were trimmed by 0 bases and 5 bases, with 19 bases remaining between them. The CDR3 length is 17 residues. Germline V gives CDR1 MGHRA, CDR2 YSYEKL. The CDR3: CASSQDQMRGMRYGYTF. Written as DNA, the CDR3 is TGCGCCAGCAGCCAAGATCAGATGAGGGGGATGCGGTATGGCTACACCTTC.